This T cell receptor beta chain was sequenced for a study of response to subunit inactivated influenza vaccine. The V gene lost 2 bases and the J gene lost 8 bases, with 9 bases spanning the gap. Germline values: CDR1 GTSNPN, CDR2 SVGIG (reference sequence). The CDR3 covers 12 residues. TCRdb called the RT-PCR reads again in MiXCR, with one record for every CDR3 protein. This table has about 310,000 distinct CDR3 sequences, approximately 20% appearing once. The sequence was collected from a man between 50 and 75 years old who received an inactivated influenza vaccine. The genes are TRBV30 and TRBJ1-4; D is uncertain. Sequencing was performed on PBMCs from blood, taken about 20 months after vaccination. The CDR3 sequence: CAWSWTGEKLFF. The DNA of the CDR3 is TGTGCCTGGAGTTGGACGGGGGAAAAACTGTTTTTT.